The entry below gives a single T cell receptor beta chain sequence along with its context. Its matching antigen is unknown. This sample also contains other DNA sequences that code for the same CDR3. This sample stems from a study of shared clonotypes between healthy human individuals. Overall study context: Contributing individuals were a couple of females and a few males aged 18 to 49.

For each subset, genomic DNA was distributed in equal portions over several immunoSEQ plates. Data came from immunoSEQ multiplex PCR; TCRdb stores just in-frame clones and leaves some out. The table has some 2,500,000 clones, 80% to 95% seen once. General study results and limits: A generally larger estimated richness was seen in naive subsets than in memory subsets. For sorted subsets, rarefaction showed incomplete sequencing despite large depth.

V lost 3 bases, J lost 3 bases, and 6 bases lay in between. Germline lookup yields CDR1 SQVTM and CDR2 ANQGSEA. The CDR3 has 12 amino acids. This sequence joins TRBV29-1 and TRBJ1-3, with D tentatively TRBD1 (6 bases). Sequences were obtained from naive CD4+ T cells from PBMCs. The subset: CD45RA+ positively selected. The clonotype was recovered from a man aged 18 to 30 in good health. Some clones in this sample may be carry-over from other donors' samples. The CDR3, as DNA: TGCAGCGTTGAGGACAGTGGAAACACCATATATTTT. Its protein is CSVEDSGNTIYF.